This T cell receptor (beta chain) derives from a study of T-cell reconstitution after alpha-beta-depleted transplantation in children. Unique molecular identifiers were incorporated during preparation of the TCRbeta library. TCRdb redid the calling of the PCR reads with MiXCR, one entry per CDR3 protein. This table has a few hundred thousand distinct CDR3 sequences, roughly 16% appearing once. To note about this clonotype: No antigen is known for it.

Study-wide results and limits: Surviving thymic progenitors and recipient T cells were the source of high TCRbeta diversity at day 60 in some patients. Reportedly, roughly two months post-transplant, alpha-beta T cells arose from several hundred expanded graft clones.

This TCR was recovered from a boy less than two years old who had a stem cell transplant for Wiskott-Aldrich syndrome, so the T cells may come from the graft donor. Material: PBMCs, mostly from graft donor cells, obtained 360 days after TCRalphabeta/CD19-depleted stem cell transplant.

CDR3 region: CSASKWGQLNTEAFF. The CDR3 DNA follows: TGCAGTGCTAGTAAGTGGGGACAGTTGAACACTGAAGCTTTCTTT. This chain uses TRBV20-1 with TRBJ1-1; 7 bases align to TRBD1. CDR1 and CDR2 from the germline V gene are DFQATT and SNEGSKA (reference sequence). The CDR3 contains 15 residues. Unmatched junction bases numbered 7, after V lost 3 bases and J lost 0 bases.